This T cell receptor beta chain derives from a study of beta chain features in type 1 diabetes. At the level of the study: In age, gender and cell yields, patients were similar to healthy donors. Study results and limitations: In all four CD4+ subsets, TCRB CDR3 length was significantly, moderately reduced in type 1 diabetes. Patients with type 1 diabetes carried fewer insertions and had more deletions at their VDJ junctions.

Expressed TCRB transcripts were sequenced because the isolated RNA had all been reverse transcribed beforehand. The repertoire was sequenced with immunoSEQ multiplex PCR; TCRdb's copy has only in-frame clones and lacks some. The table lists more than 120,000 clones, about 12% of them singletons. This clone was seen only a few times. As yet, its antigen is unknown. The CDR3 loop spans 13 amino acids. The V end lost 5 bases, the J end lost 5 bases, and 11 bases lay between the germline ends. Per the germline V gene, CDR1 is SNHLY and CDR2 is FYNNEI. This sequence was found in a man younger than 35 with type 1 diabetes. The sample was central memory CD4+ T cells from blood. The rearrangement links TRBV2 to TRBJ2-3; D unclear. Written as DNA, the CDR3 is TGTGCCAGCAGTCCTATTCCAGGAGATACGCAGTATTTT. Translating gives CASSPIPGDTQYF.